This TCR beta chain was captured in a study of cytomegalovirus exposure and HLA in healthy donors (TCRdb year 2017). Concerning the study at large: In an earlier analysis of about 560 of the donors, around 300 Gb of sequence data and 100 million or so unique TCR beta sequences from about 190 million T cells were reported. An early release covering approximately 600 HLA-typed donors comprised about 300 gigabases of sequencing data and roughly 86 million unique TCR sequences. Among the approximately 400 genotyped donors, around 81% belonged to the genetic ancestry cluster associated with self-reported Caucasian donors. The study aimed to test whether cataloging public T cell receptors could reveal signatures of past pathogen exposure. The study used immunosequencing to profile the T cell repertoires of approximately 650 subjects and linked those repertoires to cytomegalovirus serostatus. Besides the first cohort of 666 subjects, a separate validation cohort made up of 90 to 150 different subjects was used. To predict cytomegalovirus infection status, the study combined high-throughput TCR immunosequencing, statistical association of individual TCRs with disease status, and machine learning. A later analysis re-examined previously published TCR beta repertoires from roughly 650 donors and added high-resolution HLA genotyping to investigate patterns of TCR occurrence. In the later analysis, no new phenotypic data were used to find candidate immune exposures; instead, reliance was placed on TCR beta sequences and their occurrence across donors. In an earlier analysis of 587 of the donors, high-throughput TCR beta sequencing was used to judge whether each TCR beta V gene segment behaved as functional or pseudogenic. Donor age, sex, ethnicity and CMV serostatus were compiled together with the repertoire data. A later genetic analysis used genome-wide SNP genotypes for about 65% of the roughly 700 donors, treating that subset as a discovery cohort. Every discovery cohort repertoire had been produced on one sequencing platform. HLA typing covered class I and class II loci at four-digit resolution. The number of typed donors differed by locus: roughly 629-630 for A, B, C, DRB1 and DQB1; some 500 for DQA1; 600 to 610 for DPA1; and roughly 470 for DPB1. Because of strong linkage in the cohort, roughly five DR-DQ haplotypes were treated as single units for association and clustering. Among around 400 genotyped donors of the cohort, an average of around 220,000 unique TCR beta nucleotide sequences was sequenced per donor, of which 15% to 20% were non-productive. Study-wide findings and limitations: In a later analysis, TCR association rates were found to vary across HLA loci, with the most associated TCRs seen for DRB1 alleles and the fewest for HLA-C alleles. This cohort had only TCR beta chains sequenced, and the lack of alpha or paired-chain data limited which features could be detected. In a later analysis, 15,000 to 20,000 TCR beta sequences were associated with specific HLA alleles at a false discovery rate of 0.05. According to the authors, the approach could potentially be generalized to other disease states and immunological phenotypes. Most CMV-associated TCR beta chains appeared to be HLA-restricted in a later analysis, and the HLA associations seemed to be driven largely by CMV exposure. The earlier analysis of some 560 of the donors excluded 15 to 20 rarely observed V segments, including chromosome 9 orphons, because counts were too low. Linkage disequilibrium might explain the correlated functional status among segregating V segments, but an unknown experimental factor could not be ruled out. Several of the top co-occurrence clusters appeared to be linked to parvovirus B19, influenza, CMV and Epstein-Barr virus, according to a later analysis. The study listed 164 TCR beta chains as associated with cytomegalovirus. Strong co-occurrence of HLA alleles, especially DR and DQ, made assigning TCR associations to individual alleles difficult. CMV serostatus was the only immune exposure information available for the cohort. V-gene and J-gene trimming of TCR beta chains was associated with a missense DCLRE1C variant in a later genetic analysis, and the association was replicated in an independent cohort. A cluster of highly shared sequence variants was judged likely to represent a technical artifact of the sequencing pipeline. According to a later genetic analysis, donors in an Asian-associated ancestry cluster had fewer N-insertions in productive TCRs than the roughly 670-donor mean. While some public TCRs were present in many individuals, most TCR sequences turned up only very rarely across donors. The 87-base-pair reads could not distinguish some IMGT-functional V segments, including TRBV6-2 and TRBV6-3, so those segments were excluded. In a later analysis, HLA-associated TCR beta chains showed more clonal expansion and lower generation probabilities than non-associated chains that were equally common. A few of the identified cytomegalovirus-associated TCR beta chains were confirmed in vitro to be specific for cytomegalovirus antigens. Broadly in line with IMGT annotations, most TCR beta V segments showed up in productive rearrangements about 90% or about 30% of the time in an earlier analysis of some 590 of the donors. Cytomegalovirus status was reported to be diagnosed by the classifier with high specificity and sensitivity in both the original and validation cohorts. The presence/absence analyses assumed that sequencing depth was roughly uniform across donors, and that assumption may not be true. A further reported finding was that TCR beta sequences accurately predicted the HLA-A and HLA-B alleles for most subjects in the first cohort. HLA typing was unavailable for some donors at each locus, so association tests used only the typed subset.

In total, roughly 670 healthy bone marrow donors made up the cohort. Cohort members were all nominally healthy when sampled, although unrecorded immune exposures were likely present. The donor tested CMV seronegative, placing the donor among the 300 to 450 seronegative members of the cohort. A peripheral blood sample was provided by each donor, and peripheral blood mononuclear cells were used for TCR beta sequencing. Genomic DNA was extracted from the blood cell samples with the Qiagen DNeasy Blood Extraction Kit. Concerning this clone itself: Its antigen specificity is not known. Base-call qualities are not available, and no considerably larger clone is one nucleotide away.

The library was built by means of the immunoSEQ multiplex PCR assay. For the multiplex PCR, a mixture combining 60 forward primers for TCR Vbeta segments and 13 reverse primers for TCR Jbeta segments was used. A multiplex PCR assay on genomic DNA amplified the CDR3 region of rearranged TCR beta genes. The Illumina HiSeq System was used to sequence the amplified TCR beta libraries as 87-base-pair reads. As for how the authors treated the data: In a later analysis, roughly 80 million unique TCR beta chains were counted across the 666 repertoires, and some 10 million of these chains were shared by at least two donors. A nearest-neighbor algorithm error-corrected the raw reads and collapsed the reads into unique sequences, merging closely related sequences to remove PCR and sequencing errors. CDR3 sequences were aligned to IMGT reference sequences to assign V, D and J gene segments. For a sequence to be retained, a match of at least six nucleotides was required to both a V gene segment and a J gene segment. Rearrangements were called productive when the CDR3 lacked stop codons and stayed in frame with V and J; all others were non-productive. CDR3 was defined according to IMGT convention as the region running from the second conserved V-encoded cysteine to the conserved J-encoded phenylalanine. Sequences without an unambiguous match to a single V gene segment were excluded from the earlier analysis of over 500 of the donors. In an earlier analysis of 587 of the donors, V segments were called functional above 56.7% productive rearrangements and were called segregating when the between-donor standard deviation exceeded 5%. A statistical classification framework was built to diagnose cytomegalovirus status from the catalog of TCR beta chain sequences. In a later analysis, TCR nucleotide sequences were compared against IMGT/GENE-DB human TR gene sequences so that V and J genes could be assigned. Using the TCRdist pipeline, a later analysis assigned CDR3 sequences along with most-parsimonious VDJ recombination scenarios. A later analysis defined each TCR beta chain by its CDR3 amino acid sequence plus V-gene family, and excluded reads lacking a unique V-gene family. A later analysis removed 550 to 650 highly shared, low-generation-probability nucleotide sequences to deal with suspected cross-contamination and a sequencing artifact. A later analysis calculated a clonal expansion index for each public chain from normalized within-repertoire ranks of inferred template counts. Generation probabilities in a later analysis came from a VDJ recombination model fitted to out-of-frame rearrangements, and those results were checked against IGoR. A later analysis scored TCR-TCR, TCR-HLA and TCR-CMV co-occurrence with hypergeometric tests, applying a repertoire-size bias correction to TCR pairs. To estimate false discovery rates, a later analysis permuted the HLA or CMV assignments 20 times. A later analysis grouped co-occurring TCRs with DBSCAN, adding TCRdist sequence similarity when clustering within HLA-allele-positive subsets. Repertoires with fewer than 30,000 or more than 120,000 public chains, plus five repertoires with anomalous nucleotide sharing, were excluded from co-occurrence clustering. TCRdb mirrors the immuneACCESS table, restricted to in-frame sequences. Some clones are absent from its copies; in checked studies, under half trace to an unresolved V gene, and the reason for the others is unknown. The V and J calls and clone size are taken from that table; D and trimming were inferred from the DNA. This sample holds 95,000 to 150,000 clones; 80% to 85% were observed only once. The ten largest clones add up to around 2.2% of the sample.

Spanning cysteine to phenylalanine, the CDR3 consists of 17 amino acids. Of the read, only the CDR3 DNA is kept; its 51 bases are in frame from base 1. CDR1 MNHEY and CDR2 SMNVEV were looked up in the germline V gene (reference sequence). V sheds 3 bases and J sheds 0 bases, leaving 12 bases between their ends. Sequences were obtained from PBMCs. The source is a man aged 25 to 45 in good health and CMV-seronegative. Recombination linked TRBV27 to TRBJ1-6; D gene: possibly TRBD1, on 5 matching bases. The CDR3 protein is CASSLSGTSSYNSPLHF. The bases read TGTGCCAGCAGTTTGTCAGGGACTAGCTCCTATAATTCACCCCTCCACTTT.